This record looks at one T cell receptor (beta chain) sequence and its context. Individuals drawn from 24 US areas were roughly 18 to 100 years old. These data are taken from a study of blood T cell repertoires in COVID-19. Germline loops: CDR1 SGHTA, CDR2 FQGNSA. CDR3 length: 14 amino acids. V trimming: 1 base; J trimming: 4 bases; junction bases outside the gene matches: 0. Clones were read by immunoSEQ multiplex PCR, and TCRdb kept only the in-frame ones, dropping some. Of 180,000 or so clones in the sample, around 80% were seen once. The chain joins TRBV7-2 to TRBJ2-3; 9 bases align to TRBD2. Sequenced material: PBMCs or T cells enriched from blood (not recorded which). This TCR derives from a woman aged 60-75 years who had recovered from COVID-19. The CDR3 DNA reads TGTGCCAGCAGCTTAGGGACTAGCGCAGATACGCAGTATTTT. It codes for CASSLGTSADTQYF.